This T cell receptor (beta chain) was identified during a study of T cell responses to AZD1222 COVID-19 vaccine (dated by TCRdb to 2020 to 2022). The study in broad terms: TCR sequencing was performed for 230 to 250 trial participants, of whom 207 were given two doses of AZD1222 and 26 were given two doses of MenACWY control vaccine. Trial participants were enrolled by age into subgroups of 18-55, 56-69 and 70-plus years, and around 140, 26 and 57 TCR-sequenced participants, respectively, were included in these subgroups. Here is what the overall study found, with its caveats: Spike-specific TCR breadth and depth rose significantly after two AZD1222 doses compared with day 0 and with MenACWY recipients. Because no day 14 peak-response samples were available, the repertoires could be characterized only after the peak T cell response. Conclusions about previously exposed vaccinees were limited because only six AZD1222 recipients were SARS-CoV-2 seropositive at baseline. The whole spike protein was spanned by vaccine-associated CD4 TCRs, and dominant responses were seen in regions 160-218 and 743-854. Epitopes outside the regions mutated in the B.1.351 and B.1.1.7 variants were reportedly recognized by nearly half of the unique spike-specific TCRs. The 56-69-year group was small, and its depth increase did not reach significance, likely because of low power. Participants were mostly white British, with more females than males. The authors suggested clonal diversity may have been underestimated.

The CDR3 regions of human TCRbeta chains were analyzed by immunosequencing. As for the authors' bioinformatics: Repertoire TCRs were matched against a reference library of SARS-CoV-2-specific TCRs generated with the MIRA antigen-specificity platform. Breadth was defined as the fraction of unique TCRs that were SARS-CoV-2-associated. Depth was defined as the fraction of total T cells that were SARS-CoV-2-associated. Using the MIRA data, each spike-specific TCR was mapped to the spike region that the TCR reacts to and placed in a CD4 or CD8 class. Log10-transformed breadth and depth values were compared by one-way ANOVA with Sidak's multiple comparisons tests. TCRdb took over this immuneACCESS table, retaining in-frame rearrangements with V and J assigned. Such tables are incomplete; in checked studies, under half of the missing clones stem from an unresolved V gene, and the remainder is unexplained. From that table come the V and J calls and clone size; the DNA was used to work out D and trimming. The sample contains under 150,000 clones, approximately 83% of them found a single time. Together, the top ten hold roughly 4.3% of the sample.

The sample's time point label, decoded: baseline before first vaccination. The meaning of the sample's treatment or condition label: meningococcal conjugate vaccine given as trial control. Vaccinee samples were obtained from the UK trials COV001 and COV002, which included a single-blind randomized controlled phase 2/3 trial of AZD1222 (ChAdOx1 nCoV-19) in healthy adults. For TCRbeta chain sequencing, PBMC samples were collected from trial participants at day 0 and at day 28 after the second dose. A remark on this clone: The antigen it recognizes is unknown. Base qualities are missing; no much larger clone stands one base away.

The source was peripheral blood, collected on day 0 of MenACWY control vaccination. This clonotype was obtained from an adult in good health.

The DNA sequence is as follows: TGTGCCAGCTCCGCGGGGCCTTTCCTCTCTGGAAACACCATATATTTT. It is translated as CASSAGPFLSGNTIYF. This chain joins TRBV18 to TRBJ1-3; a weak D assignment points to TRBD1 (5 bases agree). The CDR3 measures 16 amino acids from cysteine to phenylalanine. Just CDR3 DNA is preserved here, 48 bases in frame from base 1. V is shortened by 6 bases, J by 0 bases, and the region joining them spans 15 bases. The germline V gene specifies KGHSH as CDR1 and LQKENI as CDR2.